What follows are 29 T cell receptor beta chains derived from one specimen sequenced in a study of identical twins. TCRdb re-analysed the 5' RACE reads in MiXCR, keeping a single row per CDR3 protein. Among about 100,000 distinct CDR3 sequences listed, 5.9% were seen once. The sample consisted of memory T cells sorted from blood. The source is a woman between 45 and 60 years old in good health.

The table lists this clonotype with many counts. The chain carries TRBV24-1 and TRBJ2-7; TRBD1 aligns across 10 bases. The CDR3 sequence is 13 residues long. V was pared by 7 bases and J by 4 bases, with 3 bases of the junction left unmatched. The germline CDR1 and CDR2 sequences are KGHDR and SFDVKD. CDR3 sequence: CATSSGQGYEQYF. As DNA, the CDR3 is TGTGCCACCAGCTCGGGACAGGGGTACGAGCAGTACTTC.

Ten or more counts support this clonotype. This CDR3 is CSVDLAASTDTQYF. DNA for the CDR3: TGCAGCGTTGATCTAGCGGCTAGCACAGATACGCAGTATTTT. The chain carries TRBV29-1 and TRBJ2-3; TRBD2 aligns across 7 bases. The length of the CDR3 is 14 residues. J was trimmed by 0 bases and V by 3 bases; bases with no gene match: 3. Germline V gene lookup returns CDR1 SQVTM and CDR2 ANQGSEA.

Ten or more counts support this clonotype. The chain combines TRBV20-1 with TRBJ2-1; D call uncertain. Trimming left V 2 bases short and J 0 bases short, with 5 bases between. The CDR3 has 13 residues. Germline-derived CDR1 and CDR2 are DFQATT and SNEGSKA (reference sequence). Here the CDR3 reads CSARSDSYNEQFF. DNA of the CDR3: TGCAGTGCTAGAAGCGACTCCTACAATGAGCAGTTCTTC.

This clonotype was counted at least ten times. This chain connects TRBV29-1 to TRBJ2-3, with D possibly TRBD1 on 5 matching bases. Germline-derived CDR1 and CDR2 are SQVTM and ANQGSEA. This CDR3 spans 13 amino acids. V was cut by 4 bases and J by 5 bases, with 13 bases left in between. The CDR3 here is CSVVGRVKDTQYF. The CDR3 coding sequence is TGCAGCGTTGTTGGCAGGGTTAAAGATACGCAGTATTTT.

The sample holds many counts of this clonotype. The rearrangement links TRBV25-1 to TRBJ2-2; D might be TRBD1 or TRBD2, each matching 5 bases. Deletions cut 6 bases from V and 9 bases from J, with 26 bases between. The length of the CDR3 is 17 residues. Germline V gene sequence: CDR1 MGHDK, CDR2 SYGVNS. The DNA for the CDR3 is TGTGCCAGCAGCGATAACAGGTTCCCGGGGTCCGAGCGGGAGCTGTTTTTT. Its protein product is CASSDNRFPGSERELFF.

This clonotype has more than one count but fewer than ten. The rearrangement uses TRBV4-1 and TRBJ2-4; the D is unclear. V dropped 3 bases and J dropped 0 bases, with 15 bases sitting between them. Germline lookup yields CDR1 MGHRA and CDR2 YSYEKL. The CDR3 consists of 17 residues. CDR3 nucleotides: TGCGCCAGCAGCCATAAGGCAGTTACTCTAGCCAAAAACATTCAGTACTTC. Translation: CASSHKAVTLAKNIQYF.

This clonotype showed up many times. At one end, the junction sequence differs from germline, possibly due to a read error. The V and J genes are TRBV19 and TRBJ2-3; TRBD2 matches at 9 bases. The germline V gene encodes CDR1 LNHDA and CDR2 SQIVND (reference sequence). CDR3 length equals 12 residues. CDR3 residues: CASSPGIAGVLF. CDR3 bases: TGTGCCAGTAGCCCCGGGATAGCGGGAGTTCTCTTT.

This clonotype was picked up many times. The V gene is TRBV5-1, the J gene TRBJ1-1; D unresolved. This CDR3 contains 13 residues. The V gene's germline CDR1 is SGHRS and CDR2 YFSETQ. V was clipped by 0 bases and J by 4 bases, with 7 bases between them. The chain's CDR3 is CASSLGWGTEAFF. For the CDR3, the DNA is TGCGCCAGCAGCTTGGGCTGGGGCACTGAAGCTTTCTTT.

The CDR3 DNA reads as TGTGCCAGCAGCTTTAAAGGTCAGGGAAAAGAGACCCAGTACTTC. Translating gives CASSFKGQGKETQYF. The gene calls are TRBV5-6 and TRBJ2-5; D perhaps matches TRBD1 (5 bases). Trimming removed 2 bases from V and 3 bases from J, with 14 bases in between. The CDR3 contains 15 residues. Germline V lookup: CDR1 SGHDT, CDR2 YYEEEE.

Turning to this clonotype: A much larger clone lies one base from this, so it may be a read error. V gene TRBV6-5 combines with J gene TRBJ2-7; no firm D call. This CDR3 contains 14 residues. The germline V gene encodes CDR1 MNHEY and CDR2 SVGAGI. Between the trimmed V and J ends, which lost 2 bases and 0 bases, there was a span of 8 bases. CDR3 sequence (DNA): TGTGCCAGCAGTTACACGCAGGTCTCCTACGAGCAGTACTTC. This encodes CASSYTQVSYEQYF.

The V call is TRBV20-1, the J call TRBJ2-7; D uncertain. V gave up 7 bases and J gave up 0 bases, with 10 bases separating them. This CDR3 contains 12 residues. Germline V CDR1 and CDR2: DFQATT, SNEGSKA (reference sequence). CDR3 sequence reads: CSVWPSSYEQYF. Here the CDR3 DNA reads TGCAGTGTTTGGCCCAGCTCCTACGAGCAGTACTTC.

This clonotype appeared many times. V and J are TRBV12-3 or TRBV12-4 and TRBJ1-5; 7 nucleotides align to TRBD1. V was clipped by 5 bases and J by 3 bases; unmatched bases: 7. The CDR3 is 15 residues long. The CDR3 nucleotides read TGTGCCAGCAGTCAAGGACAGGCTAACAATCAGCCCCAGCATTTT. Translated: CASSQGQANNQPQHF.

This clonotype has ten or more counts. V usage is TRBV12-3 or TRBV12-4 and J usage is TRBJ2-3; 7 bases fit TRBD2. Trimming at V came to 3 bases and at J to 7 bases, leaving 4 bases not matched to a gene. The CDR3 runs to 13 residues. The CDR3 loop is CASSFGGSNTQYF. Here the CDR3 DNA reads TGTGCCAGCAGTTTCGGCGGGAGCAATACGCAGTATTTT.

The table lists this clonotype with a few counts. At one of its ends the junction is not consistent with the germline gene, which may arise from a read error. V is TRBV7-8 and J is TRBJ2-1; 8 nucleotides align to TRBD2. This CDR3 is built from 18 residues. Looked up from germline, CDR1 is SGHVS and CDR2 is FQNEAQ. CDR3 residues: CASSLAFQAGEVNNEQLF. The CDR3 nucleotides are TGTGCCAGCAGCTTAGCCTTTCAAGCGGGAGAGGTTAACAATGAGCAGCTCTTC.

There are many counts of this clonotype. The CDR3 DNA is TGCGCCAGCAGCCTAGAGCCGCAGGACAGGATTAATTCACCCCTCCACTTT. Translation gives CASSLEPQDRINSPLHF. This chain uses TRBV4-1 with TRBJ1-6; 7 bases are shared with TRBD1. The CDR3 has 17 residues. Trimming took 4 bases from V and 6 from J; bases not matched to a gene: 12. CDR1 MGHRA and CDR2 YSYEKL come from the germline V gene.

Ten or more counts support this clonotype. This sequence joins TRBV7-9 and TRBJ1-5; perhaps TRBD1 as D (5 bases). Germline CDR1 is SEHNR and CDR2 is FQNEAQ (reference sequence). The V end was cut by 5 bases, the J end by 4 bases, with 15 bases between. The CDR3 runs 15 residues. CDR3 bases: TGTGCCAGCAGCCAAGGCCCAGGGAAGAATCAGCCCCAGCATTTT. Its translation: CASSQGPGKNQPQHF.

In this sample, this clonotype turned up many times. This CDR3 is CASSLQFRQYF. The CDR3, as DNA: TGTGCCAGCAGTCTCCAGTTCCGTCAGTACTTC. The gene calls are TRBV28 and TRBJ2-5; D is ambiguous. In germline, CDR1 is MDHEN, CDR2 SYDVKM. The V end lost 5 bases, the J end lost 11 bases, and 12 bases lay between the germline ends. The CDR3 length is 11 residues.

This clonotype was seen repeatedly, ten times or more. V and J are TRBV20-1 and TRBJ2-7; D unclear. CDR1 and CDR2 from the germline V gene are DFQATT and SNEGSKA (reference sequence). The V end was cut by 3 bases, the J end by 3 bases, with 9 bases between. The CDR3 totals 12 residues. The CDR3 DNA reads TGCAGTGCTAGTGGTCTAAACTACGAGCAGTACGTC. This translates into CSASGLNYEQYV.

This clonotype was seen repeatedly, ten times or more. The rearrangement links TRBV5-5 to TRBJ2-1; 7 nucleotides align to TRBD1. V gave up 7 bases and J gave up 7 bases; unmatched junction bases: 8. CDR1 and CDR2 (germline): SGHKS, YYEKEE (reference sequence). The CDR3 is 13 residues long. The CDR3 sequence is CASSGTVINEQFF. CDR3 coding DNA: TGTGCCAGCTCCGGGACAGTAATTAATGAGCAGTTCTTC.

This clonotype was seen a handful of times. V usage is TRBV7-8 and J usage is TRBJ1-3; D unresolved. CDR1 SGHVS and CDR2 FQNEAQ come from the germline V gene. Trimming removed 0 bases at V and 1 base at J, with 13 bases between. The CDR3 runs to 17 residues. This chain's CDR3 is CASSLALRGGSGNTIYF. The CDR3 DNA reads TGTGCCAGCAGCTTAGCCCTTCGGGGAGGGTCTGGAAACACCATATATTTT.

This clonotype was recorded many times. V usage is TRBV7-8 and J usage is TRBJ2-5, with a weak D call TRBD2 (6 bases). The CDR3 is 14 amino acids. Germline loops: CDR1 SGHVS, CDR2 FQNEAQ. V was clipped by 4 bases and J by 5 bases, with 14 bases between them. CDR3 coding DNA: TGTGCCAGCAGCTCCCGCGGGATAGCCGAGACCCAGTACTTC. Translating gives CASSSRGIAETQYF.

The V call is TRBV24-1, the J call TRBJ2-3; perhaps D is TRBD1 or TRBD2 (5 bases each). CDR3 length: 15 residues. V gave up 4 bases and J gave up 6 bases, with 16 bases separating them. The germline CDR1 and CDR2 sequences are KGHDR and SFDVKD. CDR3 nucleotide sequence: TGTGCCACCAGTGACACCGGGACGGTGCGTGATACGCAGTATTTT. Translation: CATSDTGTVRDTQYF.

This chain uses TRBV5-1 with TRBJ1-3; tentative D call: TRBD1 (6 bases). Trimming removed 1 base from V and 0 bases from J, with 14 bases in between. The CDR3 covers 17 residues. CDR1 is SGHRS, CDR2 YFSETQ, per germline. The CDR3 here is CASSLLGQMASGNTIYF. CDR3 nucleotides: TGCGCCAGCAGCTTGTTAGGACAGATGGCCTCTGGAAACACCATATATTTT.

The table lists this clonotype with many counts. This CDR3 is CASSDPGGGSETQYF. The CDR3 DNA is TGTGCCAGCAGCGACCCAGGGGGGGGTTCGGAGACCCAGTACTTC. The chain joins TRBV9 to TRBJ2-5; possibly TRBD1 or TRBD2 for D (7 bases each). Germline V gene lookup returns CDR1 SGDLS and CDR2 YYNGEE. This CDR3 spans 15 amino acids. The ends were cut back, 3 bases at V and 5 bases at J, with 17 bases in the middle. The full variable domain, in which reference TRBV9 and TRBJ2-5 provide the parts outside the CDR3, is DSGVTQTPKHLITATGQRVTLRCSPRSGDLSVYWYQQSLDQGLQFLIQYYNGEERAKGNILERFSAQQFPDLHSELNLSSLELGDSALYFCASSDPGGGSETQYFGPGTRLLVL.

This clonotype showed up many times. The chain combines TRBV28 with TRBJ2-3; the D is unclear. The CDR3 sequence is 13 residues long. The germline V and J ends were trimmed by 6 bases and 4 bases, with 11 bases remaining between them. Germline CDR1 is MDHEN and CDR2 is SYDVKM. The chain's CDR3 is CASSSPTSDTQYF. The CDR3 nucleotides read TGTGCCAGCAGCTCCCCTACGTCAGATACGCAGTATTTT.

This clonotype has a count of ten or more. In DNA, the CDR3 is TGTGCCAGCAGCCAAAAAATCACAGGGGATAAGGTTCAGTACTTC. Protein product: CASSQKITGDKVQYF. The gene calls are TRBV3-1 and TRBJ2-4; 7 bases align to TRBD1. The CDR3 covers 15 residues. Germline lookup yields CDR1 LGHDT and CDR2 YNNKEL (reference sequence). J was trimmed by 11 bases and V by 2 bases; bases with no gene match: 12. The full variable domain, in which reference TRBV3-1 and TRBJ2-4 provide the parts outside the CDR3, is DTAVSQTPKYLVTQMGNDKSIKCEQNLGHDTMYWYKQDSKKFLKIMFSYNNKELIINETVPNRFSPKSPDKAHLNLHINSLELGDSAVYFCASSQKITGDKVQYFGAGTRLSVL.

There are many counts of this clonotype. CDR3 sequence reads: CASSPRGKTTRTRAYNEQFF. CDR3 in DNA: TGTGCCAGCAGCCCCCGGGGTAAGACTACTCGGACGAGAGCCTACAATGAGCAGTTCTTC. V usage is TRBV14 and J usage is TRBJ2-1; tentative D call: TRBD2 (5 bases). V shed 4 bases and J shed 2 bases, with 27 bases lying between them. Germline assignment: CDR1 SGHDN and CDR2 FVKESK. The CDR3 is 20 amino acids.

This clonotype was seen only a few times. This CDR3 reads CASKKQGTSYGYTF. Here the CDR3 DNA reads TGTGCCAGTAAAAAACAGGGAACATCTTATGGCTACACCTTC. V gene TRBV19 combines with J gene TRBJ1-2; a weak D match, TRBD1 (6 bases). Germline V gene data show CDR1 as LNHDA and CDR2 as SQIVND (reference sequence). The CDR3 spans 14 residues. The germline V and J ends were trimmed by 7 bases and 5 bases, with 17 bases remaining between them.

In its sample, this clonotype was seen a few times. This chain's CDR3 is CSARGLAGGFTDTQYF. The DNA for the CDR3 is TGCAGTGCCCGCGGACTAGCGGGAGGTTTCACAGATACGCAGTATTTT. The chain combines TRBV20-1 with TRBJ2-3; 14 bases map to TRBD2. The CDR3 runs to 16 residues. Germline V CDR1 and CDR2: DFQATT, SNEGSKA (reference sequence). The V and J ends lost 6 bases and 2 bases, in that order; junction bases with no gene match: 7.